The 4 T cell receptor beta chains in this list originate from one sample, sequenced in a study of T cell repertoires in cytomegalovirus infection. TCRdb re-derived calls from the reads in MiXCR, one entry per CDR3 protein. The data hold roughly 76,000 distinct CDR3 sequences, with less than 4.5% observed a single time. What was sequenced was PBMCs. Every receptor here comes from a human donor in good health (CMV status not recorded). Some clones in this sample may be carry-over from other donors' samples.

This clonotype has ten or more counts. J is TRBJ1-1 and V is TRBV7-9, with TRBD1 matching 8 bases. This CDR3 region has 15 residues. The V gene's germline CDR1 is SEHNR and CDR2 FQNEAQ (reference sequence). V shed 2 bases and J 1 base; nucleotides not matched to a gene: 3. The CDR3 DNA sequence: TGTGCCAGCAGCTTACTGGGACAGGCGAACACTGAAGCTTTCTTT. This gives the protein CASSLLGQANTEAFF.

Relative to its sample, this clonotype is medium-sized (0.01 to 0.1%). CDR3 sequence (DNA): TGTGCCAGCAGCTTGGACGGCGGGAGGAACACTGAAGCTTTCTTT. Translating gives CASSLDGGRNTEAFF. The chain joins TRBV7-8 to TRBJ1-1; no clear D. Germline lookup yields CDR1 SGHVS and CDR2 FQNEAQ. The CDR3 runs to 15 residues. The V and J ends lost 3 bases and 1 base respectively, with 12 bases between them.

This clonotype was observed at least ten times. This chain joins TRBV2 and TRBJ1-4; D call uncertain. V was clipped by 4 bases and J by 7 bases, with 13 bases between them. Germline loops: CDR1 SNHLY, CDR2 FYNNEI. This CDR3 has 14 amino acids. The DNA for the CDR3 is TGTGCCAGCAGTGGGGTGTTTGTTCGTGAAAAACTGTTTTTT. Its protein product is CASSGVFVREKLFF.

This clonotype was detected many times. This chain joins TRBV5-1 and TRBJ2-5, with TRBD1 matching 11 bases. The germline V gene has CDR1 SGHRS and CDR2 YFSETQ. V dropped 0 bases and J dropped 4; count of bases not matched to a gene: 5. The CDR3 loop spans 16 amino acids. The CDR3 DNA reads TGCGCCAGCAGCTTGGACCCCGGGACAGGGGGAGAGACCCAGTACTTC. Encoded protein: CASSLDPGTGGETQYF.